The T cell receptor beta chain under discussion was sequenced for a study of regulatory T cells in long-lasting Graves disease. The wider study: Under 3 months of antithyroid drugs had been taken by newly diagnosed Graves' patients.

Arm-PCR of CDR3 regions with iRepertoire HTBI primers generated TCR beta libraries. TCRdb reprocessed the multiplex PCR reads via MiXCR and lists one record per CDR3 protein. The sample yields roughly 560,000 distinct CDR3 sequences, about 16% seen once. This CDR3 has 15 residues. Germline V lookup: CDR1 MNHEY, CDR2 SMNVEV (reference sequence). The V end was cut by 6 bases, the J end by 8 bases, with 22 bases between. The time point is: newly diagnosed GD, antithyroid drugs for less than 3 months. PBMC RNA was the source of the TCR library. Regarding this clonotype: A read error may explain this, as a much larger clone is one base away.

The data also belong to a second study, concerning T cells in Graves' hyperthyroidism and ophthalmopathy. This second study says: Initially, a first-round RT-PCR of the TCR CDR3 employed the HTBI primer set.

This chain joins TRBV27 and TRBJ1-2; D may be TRBD1 (5 bases). The specimen was peripheral blood mononuclear cells (PBMCs), collected at new diagnosis, from a patient treated with antithyroid drugs. The sequence derives from a woman aged 35-60 years with Graves disease. CDR3: CASSQDTTAGRGYTF. As DNA, the CDR3 is TGTGCCAGCAGCCAAGATACGACGGCAGGGCGGGGCTACACCTTC.